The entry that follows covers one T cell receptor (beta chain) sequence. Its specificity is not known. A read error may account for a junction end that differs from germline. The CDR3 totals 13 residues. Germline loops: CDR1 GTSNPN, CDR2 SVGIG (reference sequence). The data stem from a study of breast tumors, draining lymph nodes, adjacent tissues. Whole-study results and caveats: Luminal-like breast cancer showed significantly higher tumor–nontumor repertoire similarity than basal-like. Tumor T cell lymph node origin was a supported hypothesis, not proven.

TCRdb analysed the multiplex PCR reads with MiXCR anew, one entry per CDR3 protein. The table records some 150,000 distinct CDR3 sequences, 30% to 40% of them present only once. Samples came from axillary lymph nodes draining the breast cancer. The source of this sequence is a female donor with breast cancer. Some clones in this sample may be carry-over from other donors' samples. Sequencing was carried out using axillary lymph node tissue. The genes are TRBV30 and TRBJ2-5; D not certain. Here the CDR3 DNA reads TGTGCCTGGAGTGTAGGGCTGATGGAGACCCAGTGCTTC. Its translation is CAWSVGLMETQCF.